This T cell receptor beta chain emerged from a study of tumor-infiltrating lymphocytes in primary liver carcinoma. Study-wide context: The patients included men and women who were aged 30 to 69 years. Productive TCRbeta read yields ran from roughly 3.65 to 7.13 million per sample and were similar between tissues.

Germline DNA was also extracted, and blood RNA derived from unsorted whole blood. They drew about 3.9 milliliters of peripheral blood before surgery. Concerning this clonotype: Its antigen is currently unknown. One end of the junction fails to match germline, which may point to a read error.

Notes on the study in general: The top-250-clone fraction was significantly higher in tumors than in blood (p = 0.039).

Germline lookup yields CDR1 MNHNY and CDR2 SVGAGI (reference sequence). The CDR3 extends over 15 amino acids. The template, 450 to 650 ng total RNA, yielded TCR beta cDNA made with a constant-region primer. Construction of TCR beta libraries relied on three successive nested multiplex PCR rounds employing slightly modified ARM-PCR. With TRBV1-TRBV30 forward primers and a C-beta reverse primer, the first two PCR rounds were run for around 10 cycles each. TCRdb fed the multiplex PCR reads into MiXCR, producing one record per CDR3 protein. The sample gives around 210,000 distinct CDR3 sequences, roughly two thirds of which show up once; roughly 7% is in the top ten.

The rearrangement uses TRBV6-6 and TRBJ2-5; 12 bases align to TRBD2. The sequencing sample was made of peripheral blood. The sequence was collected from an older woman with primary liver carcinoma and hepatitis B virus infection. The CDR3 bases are TGTGTCAGCAGTCGGACTAGCGGGAACGGAGAGACCCAGTGCTTC. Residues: CVSSRTSGNGETQCF.